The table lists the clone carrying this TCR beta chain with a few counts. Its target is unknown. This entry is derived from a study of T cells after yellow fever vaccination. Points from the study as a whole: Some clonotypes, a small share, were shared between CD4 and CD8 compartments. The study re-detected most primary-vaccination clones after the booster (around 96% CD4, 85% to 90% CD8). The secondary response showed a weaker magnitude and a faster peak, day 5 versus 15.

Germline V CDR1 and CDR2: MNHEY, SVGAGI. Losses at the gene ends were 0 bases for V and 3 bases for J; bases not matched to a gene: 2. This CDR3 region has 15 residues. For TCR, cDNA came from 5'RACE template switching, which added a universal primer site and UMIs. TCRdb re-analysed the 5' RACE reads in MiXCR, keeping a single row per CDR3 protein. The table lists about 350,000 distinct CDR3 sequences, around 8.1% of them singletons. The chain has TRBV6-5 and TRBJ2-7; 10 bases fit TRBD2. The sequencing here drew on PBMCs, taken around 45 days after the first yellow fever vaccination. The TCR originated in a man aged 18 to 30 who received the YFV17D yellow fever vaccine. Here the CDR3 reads CASSYSVAGGYEQYF. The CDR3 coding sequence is TGTGCCAGCAGTTACTCAGTAGCGGGGGGCTACGAGCAGTACTTC.